A single sample is the source of the 12 T cell receptor beta chains below, sequenced in a study of blood T cell repertoires in COVID-19 (dated by TCRdb to 2018 to 2021). Library creation used the immunoSEQ multiplex PCR assay. TCRdb carries this immuneACCESS record with in-frame sequences only. Its versions omit some clonotypes, under half of them owing to an unresolved V gene in the studies checked, with the rest unexplained. The sample profile shows 300,000 or so clones; over 70% of them were found once. Together, the top ten hold 1.5% of the sample. Sequenced: peripheral blood. These receptors came from a woman in her thirties or forties who had recovered from COVID-19.

The chain uses TRBV5-1 and TRBJ1-1, with TRBD1 matching over 8 bases. Trimming removed 7 bases from V and 3 bases from J; junction bases left unmatched: 8. The CDR3 extends over 14 amino acids. Germline values: CDR1 SGHRS, CDR2 YFSETQ. CDR3: CASLDPRGHTEAFF. The CDR3 bases are TGCGCCAGCCTCGACCCCAGGGGGCACACTGAAGCTTTCTTT.

The chain recombines TRBV7-9 with TRBJ2-4; 9 bases are a match to TRBD1. V lost 6 bases to trimming and J lost 3 bases; unmatched junction nucleotides: 6. This CDR3 has 15 residues. Germline V gives CDR1 SEHNR, CDR2 FQNEAQ (reference sequence). The DNA of the CDR3 is TGTGCCAGCAGTCCGACAGGGGGAAGCAAAAACATTCAGTACTTC. Amino acid sequence: CASSPTGGSKNIQYF.

This sequence joins TRBV27 and TRBJ2-3, with 8 bases lining up with TRBD2. The V gene's germline CDR1 is MNHEY and CDR2 SMNVEV (reference sequence). The CDR3 is 16 residues long. Trimming removed 5 bases from V and 6 bases from J; junction bases left unmatched: 13. The CDR3 region has the DNA TGTGCCAGCAGTCCTGGAGCGGGGGAGGTTCCTGATACGCAGTATTTT. Translation: CASSPGAGEVPDTQYF.

The rearrangement uses TRBV4-3 and TRBJ1-2; no clear D gene. Trimming shortened V by 1 base and J by 1 base, and 7 bases separated the two germline ends. Per germline, CDR1 LGHNA and CDR2 YSLEER. The CDR3 runs to 14 residues. This CDR3 is CASSQGHYNYGYTF. CDR3 nucleotide sequence: TGCGCCAGCAGCCAAGGCCACTATAACTATGGCTACACCTTC.

The CDR3: CASSLVGASGGPLPYEQYF. CDR3 in DNA: TGTGCCAGCAGCTTGGTTGGGGCTAGCGGGGGCCCTTTGCCCTACGAGCAGTACTTC. The chain is built from TRBV5-6 and TRBJ2-7; 10 bases fit TRBD2. Trimming at V came to 0 bases and at J to 2 bases, leaving 14 bases not matched to a gene. The CDR3 extends over 19 amino acids. CDR1 and CDR2 from the germline V gene are SGHDT and YYEEEE.

This clone was picked up a small number of times. The V gene is TRBV6-5, the J gene TRBJ1-3; TRBD1 is a possible D gene (6 bases). This CDR3 is 14 amino acids long. The ends were cut back, 6 bases at V and 3 bases at J, with 12 bases in the middle. CDR1 is MNHEY and CDR2 is SVGAGI in the germline V gene. The CDR3 DNA is TGTGCCAGCAGACGACAGGCGGGTGGAAACACCATATATTTT. The encoded protein is CASRRQAGGNTIYF.

The rearrangement joins TRBV27 to TRBJ1-1, with a tentative D call TRBD1 (5 bases). The ends were cut back, 3 bases at V and 1 base at J, with 9 bases in the middle. Germline V gene data show CDR1 as MNHEY and CDR2 as SMNVEV (reference sequence). This CDR3 has 14 amino acids. The CDR3 spells CASSLGGPNTEAFF. In DNA, the CDR3 is TGTGCCAGCAGTTTGGGGGGACCGAACACTGAAGCTTTCTTT.

The chain is built from TRBV10-3 and TRBJ2-7; the D is unclear. Germline CDR1 reads ENHRY; CDR2 reads SYGVKD. The CDR3 runs 13 residues. V lost 4 bases, J lost 1 base, and 8 bases lay in between. CDR3 sequence: CAISVLVSYEQYF. The CDR3 coding sequence is TGTGCCATCAGTGTCCTAGTTTCCTACGAGCAGTACTTC.

V is TRBV4-3 and J is TRBJ2-1; 9 nucleotides align to TRBD1. The CDR3 sequence is 17 residues long. The junction had 7 bases not matched to a gene; V was cut back by 4 bases and J by 0 bases. The germline CDR1 and CDR2 sequences are LGHNA and YSLEER. The CDR3 loop is CASSRGWTGDSYNEQFF. As DNA, the CDR3 is TGCGCCAGCAGCCGTGGATGGACAGGGGACTCCTACAATGAGCAGTTCTTC.

The chain uses TRBV30 and TRBJ2-3; 9 nucleotides align to TRBD2. CDR1 is GTSNPN and CDR2 is SVGIG in the germline V gene (reference sequence). Losses at the gene ends were 5 bases for V and 3 bases for J; bases not matched to a gene: 6. CDR3 length: 14 amino acids. The CDR3 region is CAWSLAGITDTQYF. As DNA, the CDR3 is TGTGCCTGGTCACTAGCGGGTATAACAGATACGCAGTATTTT.

J is TRBJ1-6 and V is TRBV4-1; D is unclear. The germline CDR1 and CDR2 sequences are MGHRA and YSYEKL. V dropped 0 bases and J dropped 7 bases, with 7 bases sitting between them. This CDR3 comprises 14 residues. The CDR3, as DNA: TGCGCCAGCAGCCAAGAGAGGGAGAATTCACCCCTCCACTTT. Residues: CASSQERENSPLHF.

The chain combines TRBV12-3 or TRBV12-4 with TRBJ1-2; TRBD1 might be the D (6 bases). CDR3 length: 13 residues. V was pared by 7 bases and J by 4 bases, with 13 bases between. The CDR3 sequence: CASTPGGAYGYTF. The CDR3 coding sequence is TGTGCCAGCACCCCCGGGGGGGCCTATGGCTACACCTTC.